The 8 T cell receptor beta chains presented below share a single source sample, sequenced in a study of control samples from healthy donors and cancer patients. Sequencing used immunoSEQ multiplex PCR; TCRdb keeps in-frame clones, though not all of them. Here the sample spans about 61,000 clones, around 87% being singletons. The sample consisted of PBMCs. Receptor source: a man aged 55 to 70 with colorectal cancer.

This clone was found a few times. V gene TRBV3-1 (or the pseudogene TRBV3-2) combines with J gene TRBJ1-6; D is uncertain. Germline-derived CDR1 and CDR2 are LGHDT and YNNKEL (reference sequence). Between the trimmed V and J ends, which lost 4 bases and 3 bases, there was a span of 7 bases. The CDR3 has 14 amino acids. The CDR3 bases are TGTGCCAGCAGCCCCGGCGGCTATAATTCACCCCTCCACTTT. Residues: CASSPGGYNSPLHF.

The chain combines TRBV5-1 with TRBJ1-1; 10 positions match TRBD1. Germline V gene lookup returns CDR1 SGHRS and CDR2 YFSETQ. With 2 bases clipped from V and 4 bases from J, the junction kept 8 bases outside the gene matches. The CDR3 has 16 amino acids. CDR3 in DNA: TGCGCCAGCAGCTTCGCCGGGACAGGGGCGGGCACTGAAGCTTTCTTT. This codes for CASSFAGTGAGTEAFF.

This clone was found once. The chain recombines TRBV13 with TRBJ1-4; a possible D gene is TRBD1 (6 bases). There are 15 residues in the CDR3. Germline V CDR1 and CDR2: PRHDT, FYEKMQ (reference sequence). V lost 2 bases, J lost 8 bases, and 15 bases lay in between. The CDR3 DNA reads TGTGCCAGCAGCTTAAGAGGGGGATTAGGGGAAAAACTGTTTTTT. Translation: CASSLRGGLGEKLFF.

This clone came up once. The chain uses TRBV5-1 and TRBJ2-1, with 7 positions matching TRBD2. Trimming took 1 base from V and 0 from J; bases not matched to a gene: 4. Germline V gene data show CDR1 as SGHRS and CDR2 as YFSETQ. The CDR3 spans 16 residues. The CDR3 DNA is TGCGCCAGCAGCTTGAGCGGGGATAGCTCCTACAATGAGCAGTTCTTC. Translating it yields CASSLSGDSSYNEQFF.

The table lists this clone with a count of one. The chain uses TRBV29-1 and TRBJ1-1; D not certain. The CDR3 runs 15 residues. V lost 4 bases and J lost 4, with 19 bases in between. Germline CDR1 SQVTM, CDR2 ANQGSEA. CDR3 amino acids: CSVVGSRPQITEAFF. The CDR3 nucleotides are TGCAGCGTTGTGGGCAGCCGACCCCAGATCACTGAAGCTTTCTTT.

In the case of this clone: A read error may be the cause here, since a much bigger clone is one base away. The chain joins TRBV7-2 to TRBJ1-2; D is ambiguous. V was cut by 2 bases and J by 8 bases, with 12 bases left in between. The CDR3 loop spans 13 amino acids. Germline-derived CDR1 and CDR2 are SGHTA and FQGNSA. The CDR3 DNA follows: TGTGCCAGCAGCTTAAGACGGGCATGGGGCTACACCTTC. The encoded protein is CASSLRRAWGYTF.

This chain uses TRBV4-1 with TRBJ2-7; D is possibly TRBD1 (5 bases). This CDR3 has 15 residues. Germline V lookup: CDR1 MGHRA, CDR2 YSYEKL. Trimming took off 1 base at V and 4 bases at J, with 14 bases between the two ends. CDR3 in DNA: TGCGCCAGCAGCCAAGGCGGCAGGGTGGGGTACGAGCAGTACTTC. This sequence encodes CASSQGGRVGYEQYF.

The V call is TRBV4-1, the J call TRBJ2-5, with D possibly matching TRBD1 (6 bases). V lost 4 bases, J lost 0 bases, and 9 bases lay in between. This CDR3 is built from 14 residues. Germline V CDR1 and CDR2: MGHRA, YSYEKL. CDR3 protein: CASSLDSHQETQYF. The DNA of the CDR3 is TGCGCCAGCAGCCTGGACAGCCACCAAGAGACCCAGTACTTC.